Each of the 20 T cell receptor beta chains below was sequenced from the same sample in a study of blood T cells in healthy people across ages. Primed by a sample-barcoded 5' primer and a J-beta primer mix, a second PCR proceeded for about 6 to 11 cycles. TCRdb independently ran MiXCR on the 5' RACE reads; one entry per CDR3 protein. The repertoire holds about 800,000 distinct CDR3 sequences, with 20% to 30% as singletons. The sample was also reused in another study, on T cells of mothers and their children.

Sequencing was done on a sample of blood. The receptor set was obtained from a boy aged 5 to 17 in good health.

This chain uses TRBV20-1 with TRBJ2-5; 9 bases are shared with TRBD1. The DNA matches TRBJ2-7 better at its end, which makes the J call doubtful. CDR1 is DFQATT, CDR2 SNEGSKA, per germline (reference sequence). This CDR3 is built from 14 residues. In DNA form, the CDR3 reads TGCAGTGCTAGTGGGGGACAGGGCGGCTACGAGCAGTACTTC. This translates into CSASGGQGGYEQYF.

The chain couples TRBV7-2 to TRBJ1-2; unclear D gene. This CDR3 has 13 amino acids. Germline V CDR1 and CDR2: SGHTA, FQGNSA. Trimming cost V 5 bases and J 0 bases, with 7 bases left between them. CDR3 sequence reads: CASSRKANYGYTF. In DNA form, the CDR3 reads TGTGCCAGCAGCCGAAAAGCTAACTATGGCTACACCTTC.

The chain joins TRBV4-1 to TRBJ2-6; unclear D gene. The germline CDR1 and CDR2 sequences are MGHRA and YSYEKL. V was pared by 0 bases and J by 0 bases, with 9 bases between. The CDR3 spans 17 residues. The CDR3 DNA reads as TGCGCCAGCAGCCAAGATCTATGGGTCTCTGGGGCCAACGTCCTGACTTTC. This codes for CASSQDLWVSGANVLTF.

This clonotype was counted between two and nine times. The V call is TRBV29-1, the J call TRBJ1-1; TRBD1 is a possible D gene (5 bases). CDR3 length equals 14 residues. Germline values: CDR1 SQVTM, CDR2 ANQGSEA. With 1 base removed from V and 4 bases from J, the gap between germline ends came to 13 bases. The CDR3 loop is CSVEVPGQATEAFF. DNA of the CDR3: TGCAGCGTTGAAGTACCGGGGCAGGCCACTGAAGCTTTCTTT.

This clonotype was seen only a few times. The gene calls are TRBV28 and TRBJ2-1; 9 nucleotides align to TRBD2. Trimming cost V 7 bases and J 2 bases; bases outside gene matches: 3. The CDR3 runs 14 residues. From germline, CDR1 is MDHEN and CDR2 SYDVKM. Here the CDR3 DNA reads TGTGCCAGCAAAAGCGGGGGGACCTACAATGAGCAGTTCTTC. This encodes CASKSGGTYNEQFF.

There are a few counts of this clonotype. V usage is TRBV10-3 and J usage is TRBJ2-7; 8 bases line up with TRBD2. The length of the CDR3 is 14 residues. Losses at the gene ends were 10 bases for V and 2 bases for J; bases not matched to a gene: 10. Germline CDR1 is ENHRY and CDR2 is SYGVKD. The CDR3 nucleotides read TGTGCCAACTGGGCGGGGGGACCTACCTACGAGCAGTACTTC. It is translated as CANWAGGPTYEQYF.

This clonotype has just a few counts. The chain links TRBV7-9 to TRBJ1-6; weak D call: TRBD1 (5 bases). The V gene's germline CDR1 is SEHNR and CDR2 FQNEAQ (reference sequence). This CDR3 region has 17 residues. Between the trimmed V and J ends, which lost 3 bases and 6 bases, there was a span of 18 bases. The CDR3 DNA is TGTGCCAGCAGCTTTTTACCAGGCCCAGGGACTAATTCACCCCTCCACTTT. Translated: CASSFLPGPGTNSPLHF.

The CDR3 spells CSVEGARAFF. For the CDR3, the DNA is TGCAGCGTTGAGGGGGCTAGGGCTTTCTTT. The V and J genes are TRBV29-1 and TRBJ1-1, with D tentatively TRBD1 (6 bases). Trimming removed 3 bases at V and 11 bases at J, with 10 bases between. CDR3 size: 10 residues. Per germline, CDR1 SQVTM and CDR2 ANQGSEA.

This clonotype occurred a few times. This sequence joins TRBV29-1 and TRBJ2-1, with a weak D call TRBD1 (6 bases). CDR3 length: 15 amino acids. Germline V lookup: CDR1 SQVTM, CDR2 ANQGSEA. Trimming stripped 6 bases from V and 5 bases from J, with 20 bases between. CDR3 amino acids: CSVRLTGTENNEQFF. CDR3 sequence (DNA): TGCAGCGTGAGACTTACAGGGACGGAAAACAATGAGCAGTTCTTC.

This chain links TRBV10-3 with TRBJ2-5; a weak D match, TRBD1 (5 bases). The J call is uncertain, as TRBJ2-1 better fits the DNA end. Looked up from germline, CDR1 is ENHRY and CDR2 is SYGVKD. The CDR3 length is 12 residues. CDR3 coding DNA: TGTGCCATCAGTGAAGGGGTGGCTGAGCAGTTCTTC. Translating gives CAISEGVAEQFF.

The chain carries TRBV15 and TRBJ1-5, with unresolved D. The CDR3 runs 15 residues. From germline, CDR1 is LNHNV and CDR2 YYDKDF (reference sequence). The V gene lost 1 base and the J gene lost 0 bases, with 7 bases spanning the gap. This CDR3 is CATSRAGVSNQPQHF. The CDR3 DNA sequence: TGTGCCACCAGCAGAGCTGGGGTTAGCAATCAGCCCCAGCATTTT.

The gene calls are TRBV7-3 and TRBJ2-1; D assignment may be TRBD1 or TRBD2 (5 bases each). The CDR3 is 16 residues long. The V gene lost 4 bases and the J gene lost 4 bases, with 17 bases spanning the gap. The germline CDR1 and CDR2 sequences are SGHTA and FQGTGA. Written as DNA, the CDR3 is TGTGCCAGCAGCTCCAACCGGGACCCTCGATACAATGAGCAGTTCTTC. This encodes CASSSNRDPRYNEQFF. Full variable domain (remainder filled in from reference TRBV7-3 and TRBJ2-1): GAGVSQTPSNKVTEKGKYVELRCDPISGHTALYWYRQSLGQGPEFLIYFQGTGAADDSGLPNDRFFAVRPEGSVSTLKIQRTERGDSAVYLCASSSNRDPRYNEQFFGPGTRLTVL.

This chain uses TRBV30 with TRBJ2-5; no firm D call. The length of the CDR3 is 12 residues. The germline V gene has CDR1 GTSNPN and CDR2 SVGIG (reference sequence). V was shortened by 4 bases and J by 0 bases, with 6 bases between the two germline ends. CDR3 bases: TGTGCCTGGAAACAGTACCAAGAGACCCAGTACTTC. It specifies CAWKQYQETQYF.

This clonotype was observed a few times. The V and J genes are TRBV6-1 and TRBJ2-2; TRBD2 agrees at 7 bases. CDR1 MNHNS and CDR2 SASEGT come from the germline V gene. This CDR3 spans 15 amino acids. The trim removed 4 bases at V and 2 bases at J, leaving 4 bases unmatched. This chain's CDR3 is CASSGLAENTGELFF. CDR3 in DNA: TGTGCCAGCAGTGGGCTAGCGGAAAACACCGGGGAGCTGTTTTTT.

The rearrangement uses TRBV25-1 and TRBJ1-1; the D gene is possibly TRBD1 (5 bases). Per the germline V gene, CDR1 is MGHDK and CDR2 is SYGVNS. CDR3 length equals 15 residues. The ends were cut back, 2 bases at V and 1 base at J, with 11 bases in the middle. The CDR3 region has the DNA TGTGCCAGCAGTGAACTAGGGACGTCGAACACTGAAGCTTTCTTT. Translating it yields CASSELGTSNTEAFF.

In this sample, this clonotype turned up a few times. This chain's CDR3 is CASNSPPPQGLEEKLFF. The DNA of the CDR3 is TGTGCCAGCAACTCTCCTCCTCCACAGGGTTTGGAGGAAAAACTGTTTTTT. The chain links TRBV28 to TRBJ1-4; maybe TRBD1 (6 bases). V lost 7 bases to trimming and J lost 8 bases, with 26 bases between them. Per germline, CDR1 MDHEN and CDR2 SYDVKM. CDR3 length: 17 residues.

This clonotype was counted ten times or more. The rearrangement links TRBV5-1 to TRBJ2-7; a possible D gene is TRBD2 (6 bases). CDR3 size: 13 residues. The germline V gene encodes CDR1 SGHRS and CDR2 YFSETQ. The germline V and J ends were trimmed by 0 bases and 6 bases, with 10 bases remaining between them. The CDR3 loop reads CASSLGGVGEQYF. The CDR3 nucleotides read TGCGCCAGCAGCTTGGGCGGGGTCGGCGAGCAGTACTTC.

The chain employs TRBV29-1 and TRBJ2-2; D remains ambiguous. This CDR3 comprises 13 residues. Germline V gene sequence: CDR1 SQVTM, CDR2 ANQGSEA. V lost 4 bases and J 1 base, leaving 7 bases between the germline ends. The CDR3: CSVGRQNTGELFF. CDR3 DNA: TGCAGCGTTGGGCGCCAGAACACCGGGGAGCTGTTTTTT.

In its sample, this clonotype was seen a few times. The V call is TRBV9, the J call TRBJ2-3; tentatively, D is TRBD2 (5 bases). Germline V gene lookup returns CDR1 SGDLS and CDR2 YYNGEE. This CDR3 is 15 amino acids long. V was cut by 2 bases and J by 0 bases, with 10 bases left in between. CDR3: CASSVLAVSTDTQYF. Here the CDR3 DNA reads TGTGCCAGCAGCGTTCTAGCTGTCAGCACAGATACGCAGTATTTT.

The rearrangement joins TRBV25-1 to TRBJ2-5, with D perhaps matching TRBD2 (6 bases). Germline loops: CDR1 MGHDK, CDR2 SYGVNS. The CDR3 runs to 15 residues. V lost 9 bases and J lost 2, with 19 bases in between. The DNA of the CDR3 is TGTGCCAGTTCCCAGGGTGCGGGGAAACAAGAGACCCAGTACTTC. Translating it yields CASSQGAGKQETQYF.